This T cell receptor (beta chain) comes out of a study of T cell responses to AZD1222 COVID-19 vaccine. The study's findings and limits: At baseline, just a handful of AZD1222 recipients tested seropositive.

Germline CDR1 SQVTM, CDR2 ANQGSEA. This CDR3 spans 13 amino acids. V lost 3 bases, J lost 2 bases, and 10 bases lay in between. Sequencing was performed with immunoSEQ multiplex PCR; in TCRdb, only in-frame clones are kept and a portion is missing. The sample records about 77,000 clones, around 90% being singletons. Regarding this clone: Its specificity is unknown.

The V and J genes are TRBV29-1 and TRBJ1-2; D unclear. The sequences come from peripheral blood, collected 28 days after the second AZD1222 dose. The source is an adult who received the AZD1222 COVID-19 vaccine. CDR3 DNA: TGCAGCGTTGAGGAAGGACCGAACTATGGCTACACCTTC. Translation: CSVEEGPNYGYTF.